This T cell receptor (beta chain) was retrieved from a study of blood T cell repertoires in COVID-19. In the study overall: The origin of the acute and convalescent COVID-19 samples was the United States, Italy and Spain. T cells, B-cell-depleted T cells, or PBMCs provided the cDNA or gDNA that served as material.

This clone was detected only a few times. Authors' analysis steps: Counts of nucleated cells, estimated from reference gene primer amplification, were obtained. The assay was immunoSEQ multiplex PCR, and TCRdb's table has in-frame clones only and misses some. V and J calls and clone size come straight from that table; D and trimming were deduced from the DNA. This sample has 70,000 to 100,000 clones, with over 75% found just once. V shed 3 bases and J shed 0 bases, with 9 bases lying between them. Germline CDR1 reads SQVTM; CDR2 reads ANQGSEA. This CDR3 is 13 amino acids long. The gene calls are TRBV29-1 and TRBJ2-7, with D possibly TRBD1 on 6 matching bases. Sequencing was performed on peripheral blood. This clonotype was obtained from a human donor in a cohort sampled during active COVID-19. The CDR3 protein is CSVETGLSYEQYF. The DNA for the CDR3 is TGCAGCGTTGAGACAGGACTCTCCTACGAGCAGTACTTC.